This T cell receptor beta chain appears in the sequencing data of a study of T-cell memory formation after mild COVID-19. The germline CDR1 and CDR2 sequences are MDHEN and SYDVKM. The length of the CDR3 is 16 residues. Trimming took 2 bases from V and 3 from J; bases not matched to a gene: 4. Concerning this clonotype: Its antigen is not identified.

Libraries for TCRalpha and TCRbeta carried sample barcodes and unique molecular identifiers via 5'RACE. TCRdb called the 5' RACE reads again in MiXCR, with one record for every CDR3 protein. The sample has 190,000 or so distinct CDR3 sequences; over 9.5% are singletons. Study results and caveats: Those CD4+ clones that contracted were mainly in CM and EM (CD8+ ones in EMRA). CD4+ bias marked clones expanding day 15 to 37, unlike balanced contracting clones.

The sequence derives from a man between 18 and 29 years old who had mild COVID-19 (a few samples of this study predate the infection). Cell type and time point are not known. Specimen: PBMCs or a T cell subset sorted from them (not recorded which). The chain couples TRBV28 to TRBJ2-1, with TRBD1 identical over 10 bases. This CDR3 is CASSLLRDRGYNEQFF. DNA for the CDR3: TGTGCCAGCAGTTTACTCCGGGACAGGGGCTACAATGAGCAGTTCTTC.